The rows below give T cell receptor beta chains drawn from one sample of a study of beta chain features in type 1 diabetes. Sequencing was performed with immunoSEQ multiplex PCR; in TCRdb, only in-frame clones are kept and a portion is missing. The data show 630,000 or so clones, with about 14% seen just once and 0.035% to 0.045% held by the top ten. Sequencing was carried out using naive CD4+ T cells from blood. Receptor source: a man aged 18 to 29 with type 1 diabetes. The CDR3 runs from the conserved cysteine through the conserved F or W. Fields, in order: V gene, clone size, D gene, J gene, CDR3 protein, CDR3 DNA. The D gene is left open where the match is weak. The size field is filled for only some rows; it gives once, few, many or a size class.

TRBV7-2	few	TRBD2	TRBJ2-5	CASSRDLAGKETQYF	TGTGCCAGCAGCCGAGACCTAGCGGGGAAAGAGACCCAGTACTTC
TRBV5-4	few	TRBD2	TRBJ2-1	CASSLDSGGYNEQFF	TGTGCCAGCAGCTTGGATAGCGGGGGTTACAATGAGCAGTTCTTC
TRBV7-6	-	-	TRBJ2-7	CASSDIRRSHEQYF	TGTGCCAGCAGCGACATCCGAAGGAGTCACGAGCAGTACTTC
TRBV18	-	TRBD1	TRBJ2-7	CASSPISPGQNF	TGTGCCAGCTCACCTATTTCACCGGGACAGAACTTC
TRBV28	few	-	TRBJ2-6	CASSGSLAANVLTF	TGTGCCAGCAGTGGGTCCCTGGCGGCCAACGTCCTGACTTTC
TRBV4-2	few	-	TRBJ2-4	CASSQPGHPILAKNIQYF	TGTGCCAGCAGCCAACCAGGGCACCCGATTTTAGCCAAAAACATTCAGTACTTC
TRBV30	-	TRBD1	TRBJ1-2	CAWATDRGSRYGYTF	TGTGCCTGGGCCACCGACAGGGGGAGCCGATATGGCTACACCTTC
TRBV7-2	few	-	TRBJ2-7	CASSYAYEQYF	TGTGCCAGCAGCTACGCCTACGAGCAGTACTTC
TRBV7-9	-	TRBD1	TRBJ2-2	CASERQGDTGELFF	TGTGCCAGCGAGAGACAGGGGGACACCGGGGAGCTGTTTTTT
TRBV7-9	-	-	TRBJ2-3	CASSLRVGSLGADTQYF	TGTGCCAGCAGCTTAAGGGTGGGATCCTTGGGAGCAGATACGCAGTATTTT
TRBV30	-	TRBD2	TRBJ2-7	CAWSRGWTSGVLYEQYF	TGTGCCTGGAGTAGGGGATGGACTAGCGGGGTTCTCTACGAGCAGTACTTC
TRBV5-6	-	-	TRBJ2-1	CASSLVDSDYNEQFF	TGTGCCAGCAGCTTGGTGGACAGCGATTACAATGAGCAGTTCTTC
TRBV30	few	TRBD1	TRBJ1-5	CAWSVPDRSNQPQHF	TGTGCCTGGAGTGTACCGGACAGGAGCAATCAGCCCCAGCATTTT
TRBV15	few	-	TRBJ2-7	CATSRGVRGYEQYF	TGTGCCACCAGCAGAGGTGTTAGGGGGTACGAGCAGTACTTC
TRBV18	-	-	TRBJ2-6	CASLTGTSGANVLTF	TGTGCCAGTCTCACCGGGACCTCTGGGGCCAACGTCCTGACTTTC
TRBV6-5	-	TRBD1	TRBJ2-2	CASTGQGANTGELFF	TGTGCCAGCACCGGACAGGGGGCGAACACCGGGGAGCTGTTTTTT
TRBV5-1	-	-	TRBJ2-3	CASSLILDTQYF	TGCGCCAGCAGCCTAATACTAGATACGCAGTATTTT
TRBV5-8	-	TRBD2	TRBJ2-1	CASSPSGIYNEQFF	TGTGCCAGCAGCCCCAGCGGGATCTACAATGAGCAGTTCTTC
TRBV30	-	-	TRBJ2-2	CAGTQTVNTGELFF	TGTGCCGGCACCCAGACAGTAAACACCGGGGAGCTGTTTTTT
TRBV30	-	-	TRBJ1-1	CAWSVQVGTEAFF	TGTGCCTGGAGTGTACAGGTTGGCACTGAAGCTTTCTTT
TRBV18	-	-	TRBJ2-7	CASSDAVARGQYF	TGTGCCAGCTCCGATGCAGTGGCCCGGGGGCAGTACTTC
TRBV6-4	few	TRBD2	TRBJ2-1	CASRRTSSDRAEQFF	TGTGCCAGCAGGAGGACTAGCTCCGATAGGGCTGAGCAGTTCTTC
TRBV4-2	-	TRBD1	TRBJ2-1	CASSQAEGGGFYNEQFF	TGTGCCAGCAGCCAAGCTGAAGGGGGCGGGTTCTACAATGAGCAGTTCTTC
TRBV9	few	-	TRBJ1-5	CASSPGGDSNQPQHF	TGTGCCAGCAGCCCCGGCGGAGATAGCAATCAGCCCCAGCATTTT
TRBV7-2	few	-	TRBJ1-2	CASSSYSLGYTF	TGTGCCAGCAGCTCTTACAGCCTTGGCTACACCTTC
TRBV5-6	few	-	TRBJ2-4	CASSFDRIAINIQYF	TGTGCCAGCAGCTTCGACAGAATAGCCATAAACATTCAGTACTTC
TRBV12-5	-	-	TRBJ1-2	CASGSQRGEQVDYGYTF	TGTGCTAGTGGTTCCCAGCGTGGAGAACAGGTTGACTATGGCTACACCTTC
TRBV7-2	-	-	TRBJ2-4	CASSSGRQNIQYF	TGTGCCAGCAGCTCGGGACGGCAAAACATTCAGTACTTC
TRBV30	-	-	TRBJ1-1	CAWSPGWKEGEAFF	TGTGCCTGGAGCCCGGGCTGGAAGGAGGGTGAAGCTTTCTTT
TRBV23-1	-	-	TRBJ2-1	CASSLGTPSYNEQFF	TGCGCCAGCAGCCTCGGGACACCTTCCTACAATGAGCAGTTCTTC
TRBV30	-	-	TRBJ2-7	CAWSGGLAYEQYF	TGTGCCTGGAGTGGGGGACTTGCCTACGAGCAGTACTTC
TRBV6-5	-	TRBD1	TRBJ2-7	CASSTTGGEQYF	TGTGCCAGCAGTACCACAGGGGGAGAGCAGTACTTC
TRBV10-3	few	-	TRBJ2-7	CAIREAPYEQYF	TGTGCCATCAGGGAAGCACCCTACGAGCAGTACTTC
TRBV30	-	-	TRBJ1-2	CAWGHYGYTF	TGTGCCTGGGGGCACTATGGCTACACCTTC
TRBV29-1	-	-	TRBJ2-1	CSVEVRGEQFF	TGCAGCGTTGAAGTCAGGGGTGAGCAGTTCTTC